This T cell receptor beta chain was profiled in a study of a mutant IDH1 vaccine in newly diagnosed glioma. Study at large: Onset of vaccination occurred 4-6 weeks following radiotherapy alone, or with temozolomide cycles. Previous treatment comprised radiotherapy, temozolomide, or both, mostly both. Whole-study findings and limits: Of the patients, around 93% had vaccine-induced immune responses.

Time point here: week 47, end of study. It was 300 ug of mutant IDH1 20-mer peptide that made up each vaccine dose, given with topical imiquimod. There were eight vaccinations for patients, given in weeks 1, 3, 5, 7, 11, 15, 19 and 23. The assay was immunoSEQ multiplex PCR, and TCRdb's table has in-frame clones only and misses some. The data hold tens of thousands of clones, with roughly four fifths observed a single time. With respect to this clone: Antigen: not known.

The CDR3 contains 13 residues. Trimming removed 7 bases from V and 10 bases from J, with 22 bases in between. CDR1 is SQVTM, CDR2 ANQGSEA, per germline. The receptor comes from a woman aged 45-60 years with glioma. The chain couples TRBV29-1 to TRBJ1-2; a weak D match, TRBD1 (5 bases). The material was PBMCs, obtained from a glioma patient whose treatment included an IDH1 peptide vaccine. The CDR3 sequence is CSAGVRGIGDYTF. For the CDR3, the DNA is TGCAGCGCGGGGGTCAGAGGGATTGGTGACTACACCTTC.